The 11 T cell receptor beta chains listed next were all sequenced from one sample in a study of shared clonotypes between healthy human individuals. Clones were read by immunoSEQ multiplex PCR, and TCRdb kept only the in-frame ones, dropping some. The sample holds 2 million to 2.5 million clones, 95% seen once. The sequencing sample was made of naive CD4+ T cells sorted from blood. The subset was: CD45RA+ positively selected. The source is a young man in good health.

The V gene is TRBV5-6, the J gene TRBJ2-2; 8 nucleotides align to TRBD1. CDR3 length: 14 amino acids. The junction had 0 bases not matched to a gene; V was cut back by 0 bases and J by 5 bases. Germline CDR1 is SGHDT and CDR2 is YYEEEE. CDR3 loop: CASSLGQGTGELFF. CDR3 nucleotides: TGTGCCAGCAGCTTGGGACAGGGGACCGGGGAGCTGTTTTTT.

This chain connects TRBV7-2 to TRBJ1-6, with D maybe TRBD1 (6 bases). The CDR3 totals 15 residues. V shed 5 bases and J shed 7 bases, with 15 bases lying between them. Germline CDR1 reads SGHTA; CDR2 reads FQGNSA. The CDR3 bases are TGTGCCAGCAGCCGCCTTCAGGGGAACAATTCACCCCTCCACTTT. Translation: CASSRLQGNNSPLHF.

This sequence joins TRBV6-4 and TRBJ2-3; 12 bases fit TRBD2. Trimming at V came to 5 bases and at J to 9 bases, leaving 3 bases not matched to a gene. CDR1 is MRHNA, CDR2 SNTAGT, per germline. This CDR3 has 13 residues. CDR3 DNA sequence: TGTGCCAGCAGTATTGGACTAGCGGGGACGCAGTATTTT. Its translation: CASSIGLAGTQYF.

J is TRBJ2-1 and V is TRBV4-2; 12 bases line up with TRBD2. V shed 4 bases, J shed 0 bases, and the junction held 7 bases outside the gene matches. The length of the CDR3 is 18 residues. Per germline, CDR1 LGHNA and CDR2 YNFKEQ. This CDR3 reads CASSRGLAGGSSYNEQFF. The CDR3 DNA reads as TGTGCCAGCAGCCGGGGCCTAGCGGGGGGGAGCTCCTACAATGAGCAGTTCTTC.

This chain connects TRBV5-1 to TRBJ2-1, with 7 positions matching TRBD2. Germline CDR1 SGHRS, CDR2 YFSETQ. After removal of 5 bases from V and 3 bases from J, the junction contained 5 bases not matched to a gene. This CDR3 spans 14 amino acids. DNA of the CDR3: TGCGCCAGCAGGGCGGGAGAGGACTACAATGAGCAGTTCTTC. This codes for CASRAGEDYNEQFF.

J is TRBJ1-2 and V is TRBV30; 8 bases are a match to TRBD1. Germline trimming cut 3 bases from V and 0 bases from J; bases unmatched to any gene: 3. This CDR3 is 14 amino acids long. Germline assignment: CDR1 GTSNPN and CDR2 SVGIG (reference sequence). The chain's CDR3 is CAWRRQGTNYGYTF. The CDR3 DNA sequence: TGTGCCTGGAGACGACAGGGGACTAACTATGGCTACACCTTC. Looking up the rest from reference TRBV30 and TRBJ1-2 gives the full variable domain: SQTIHQWPATLVQPVGSPLSLECTVEGTSNPNLYWYRQAAGRGLQLLFYSVGIGQISSEVPQNLSASRPQDRQFILSSKKLLLSDSGFYLCAWRRQGTNYGYTFGSGTRLTVV.

CDR3 in DNA: TGTGCCAGTAGTATGAGACAGGTCAACTACGAGCAGTACTTC. Its translation is CASSMRQVNYEQYF. This rearrangement joins TRBV19 to TRBJ2-7, with D tentatively TRBD1 (6 bases). Germline lookup yields CDR1 LNHDA and CDR2 SQIVND (reference sequence). This CDR3 spans 14 amino acids. V was pared by 3 bases and J by 3 bases, with 12 bases between.

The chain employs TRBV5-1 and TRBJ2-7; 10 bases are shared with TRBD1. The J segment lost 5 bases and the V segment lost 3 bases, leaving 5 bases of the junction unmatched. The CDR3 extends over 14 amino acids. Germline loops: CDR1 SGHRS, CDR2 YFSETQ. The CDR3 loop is CASSSGQGTDEQYF. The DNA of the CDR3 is TGCGCCAGCAGCTCGGGACAGGGGACGGACGAGCAGTACTTC.

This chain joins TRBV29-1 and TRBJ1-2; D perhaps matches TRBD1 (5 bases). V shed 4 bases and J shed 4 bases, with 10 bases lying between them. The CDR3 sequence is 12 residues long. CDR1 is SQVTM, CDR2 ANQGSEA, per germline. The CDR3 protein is CSVGSGPYGYTF. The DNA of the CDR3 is TGCAGCGTTGGATCAGGGCCCTATGGCTACACCTTC.

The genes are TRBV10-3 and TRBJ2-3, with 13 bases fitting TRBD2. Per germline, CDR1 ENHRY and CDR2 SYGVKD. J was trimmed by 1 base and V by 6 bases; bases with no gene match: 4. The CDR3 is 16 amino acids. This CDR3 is CAIRIGLAGGTDTQYF. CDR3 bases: TGTGCCATCAGGATTGGACTAGCGGGGGGCACAGATACGCAGTATTTT.

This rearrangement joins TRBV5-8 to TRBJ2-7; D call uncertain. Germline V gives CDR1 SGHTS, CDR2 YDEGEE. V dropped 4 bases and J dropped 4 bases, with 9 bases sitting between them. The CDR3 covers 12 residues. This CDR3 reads CASSGTNYEQYF. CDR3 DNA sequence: TGTGCCAGCAGCGGCACGAATTACGAGCAGTACTTC.